These 25 T cell receptor beta chains originate from one sample sequenced in a study of T cell responses to AZD1222 COVID-19 vaccine. Clones were sequenced by immunoSEQ multiplex PCR, and TCRdb holds only the in-frame ones, with some missing. The sample has fewer than 250,000 clones; 93% are singletons. The sequences come from peripheral blood, collected on day 0 of MenACWY control vaccination. The receptors shown here come from an adult in good health.

This rearrangement joins TRBV6-5 to TRBJ2-1; 12 nucleotides align to TRBD2. Trimming at V came to 4 bases and at J to 10 bases, leaving 11 bases not matched to a gene. CDR1 and CDR2 (germline): MNHEY, SVGAGI. The CDR3 runs 16 residues. CDR3: CASSSPASGGASEQFF. CDR3 in DNA: TGTGCCAGCAGTTCCCCAGCTAGCGGGGGGGCCTCCGAGCAGTTCTTC.

V usage is TRBV9 and J usage is TRBJ2-5, with D uncertain. The CDR3 spans 15 residues. V lost 0 bases, J lost 5 bases, and 14 bases lay in between. Germline CDR1 is SGDLS and CDR2 is YYNGEE. The chain's CDR3 is CASSVGLGSGETQYF. The CDR3 coding sequence is TGTGCCAGCAGCGTAGGTCTGGGGTCTGGGGAGACCCAGTACTTC.

V and J are TRBV4-3 and TRBJ1-2; 10 bases map to TRBD1. Germline CDR1 LGHNA, CDR2 YSLEER. Trimming cost V 0 bases and J 4 bases; bases outside gene matches: 5. The CDR3 totals 16 residues. CDR3 nucleotide sequence: TGCGCCAGCAGCCAAGAATCGACAGGGGGCGTCTATGGCTACACCTTC. Its translation is CASSQESTGGVYGYTF.

The V gene is TRBV18, the J gene TRBJ1-2; possible D gene TRBD1, 5 bases. Germline values: CDR1 KGHSH, CDR2 LQKENI. V lost 5 bases and J 4 bases, leaving 11 bases between the germline ends. CDR3 length equals 13 residues. The CDR3 is CASSTTGLYGYTF. CDR3 nucleotide sequence: TGTGCCAGCTCAACTACAGGTCTCTATGGCTACACCTTC.

This chain links TRBV5-6 with TRBJ2-7; TRBD2 might be the D (5 bases). The CDR3 extends over 12 amino acids. Germline lookup yields CDR1 SGHDT and CDR2 YYEEEE. With 2 bases removed from V and 5 bases from J, the gap between germline ends came to 8 bases. Here the CDR3 DNA reads TGTGCCAGCAGCTTATTCGGGGACGAGCAGTACTTC. Amino acid sequence: CASSLFGDEQYF. The full variable domain, rest sourced from reference TRBV5-6 and TRBJ2-7, is DAGVTQSPTHLIKTRGQQVTLRCSPKSGHDTVSWYQQALGQGPQFIFQYYEEEERQRGNFPDRFSGHQFPNYSSELNVNALLLGDSALYLCASSLFGDEQYFGPGTRLTVT.

The chain employs TRBV7-9 and TRBJ1-2, with D perhaps matching TRBD1 (5 bases). This CDR3 is 11 amino acids long. V was pared by 6 bases and J by 7 bases, with 9 bases between. CDR1 and CDR2 from the germline V gene are SEHNR and FQNEAQ (reference sequence). Written as DNA, the CDR3 is TGTGCCAGCAGTTTCGGGGGTGGCTACACCTTC. Protein product: CASSFGGGYTF.

V and J are TRBV2 and TRBJ2-3; no clear D gene. The V gene's germline CDR1 is SNHLY and CDR2 FYNNEI. The CDR3 runs 13 residues. V was cut by 4 bases and J by 8 bases, with 13 bases left in between. CDR3 in amino acids: CASSALTRGTQYF. CDR3 DNA sequence: TGTGCCAGCAGTGCCTTAACCCGAGGTACGCAGTATTTT.

This rearrangement joins TRBV6-6 to TRBJ1-3; 8 nucleotides align to TRBD1. In germline, CDR1 is MNHNY, CDR2 SVGAGI (reference sequence). The length of the CDR3 is 13 residues. Germline trimming cut 9 bases from V and 7 bases from J; bases unmatched to any gene: 8. The CDR3, as DNA: TGTGCCAGTTCCGGGACAGGCCGGAACACCATATATTTT. It encodes CASSGTGRNTIYF.

The chain joins TRBV19 to TRBJ2-1; possibly TRBD1 or TRBD2 for D (5 bases each). Trimming took off 3 bases at V and 6 bases at J, with 15 bases between the two ends. Germline V gives CDR1 LNHDA, CDR2 SQIVND (reference sequence). This CDR3 contains 15 residues. The CDR3, as DNA: TGTGCCAGTAGTATCGGGGTGGGGACGGGCAATGAGCAGTTCTTC. Its protein is CASSIGVGTGNEQFF. Together with reference TRBV19 and TRBJ2-1, the CDR3 gives the full variable domain: DGGITQSPKYLFRKEGQNVTLSCEQNLNHDAMYWYRQDPGQGLRLIYYSQIVNDFQKGDIAEGYSVSREKKESFPLTVTSAQKNPTAFYLCASSIGVGTGNEQFFGPGTRLTVL.

The chain is built from TRBV11-2 and TRBJ1-1; D not certain. The germline gives CDR1 SGHAT, CDR2 FQNNGV. V lost 2 bases to trimming and J lost 4 bases, with 11 bases between them. The CDR3 is made up of 14 amino acids. The CDR3, as DNA: TGTGCCAGCAGCTTATTTGAAATCTCCACTGAAGCTTTCTTT. It translates to CASSLFEISTEAFF.

CDR3 amino acids: CASSLYGGVTEAFF. CDR3 in DNA: TGTGCCAGCAGCTTATATGGGGGGGTGACTGAAGCTTTCTTT. This chain uses TRBV7-3 with TRBJ1-1; D is possibly TRBD1 (5 bases). This CDR3 spans 14 amino acids. Deletions cut 2 bases from V and 5 bases from J, with 12 bases between. Germline loops: CDR1 SGHTA, CDR2 FQGTGA.

The V and J genes are TRBV5-8 and TRBJ2-2; TRBD2 matches at 8 bases. Unmatched junction bases numbered 3, after V lost 0 bases and J lost 5 bases. Germline V gives CDR1 SGHTS, CDR2 YDEGEE. CDR3 length: 15 residues. The CDR3 DNA reads as TGTGCCAGCAGCTTGGTAGCGGGACTTACCGGGGAGCTGTTTTTT. Encoded protein: CASSLVAGLTGELFF.

The chain has TRBV7-9 and TRBJ2-2, with D maybe TRBD1 (5 bases). The CDR3 has 19 amino acids. Trimming removed 5 bases from V and 3 bases from J, with 25 bases in between. The germline CDR1 and CDR2 sequences are SEHNR and FQNEAQ (reference sequence). The CDR3 here is CASSPLPGLGQGYTGELFF. The CDR3 coding sequence is TGTGCCAGCAGCCCACTCCCCGGATTGGGCCAGGGTTACACCGGGGAGCTGTTTTTT. Full variable domain (rest looked up from reference TRBV7-9 and TRBJ2-2): DTGVSQNPRHKITKRGQNVTFRCDPISEHNRLYWYRQTLGQGPEFLTYFQNEAQLEKSRLLSDRFSAERPKGSFSTLEIQRTEQGDSAMYLCASSPLPGLGQGYTGELFFGEGSRLTVL.

The DNA for the CDR3 is TGTGCCAGCAGTGAGAGCGGGGGTGCGCGGGAGCAGTACTTC. It is translated as CASSESGGAREQYF. The genes are TRBV7-9 and TRBJ2-7; 8 positions agree with TRBD2. Germline CDR1 is SEHNR and CDR2 is FQNEAQ (reference sequence). The CDR3 has 14 residues. Trimming took 6 bases from V and 7 from J; bases not matched to a gene: 11.

This sequence joins TRBV7-2 and TRBJ2-1; either TRBD1 or TRBD2 may fit D (5 bases each). Trimming removed 3 bases at V and 2 bases at J, with 14 bases between. This CDR3 region has 16 residues. Germline values: CDR1 SGHTA, CDR2 FQGNSA. The chain's CDR3 is CASSFAPGRTYNEQFF. CDR3 DNA sequence: TGTGCCAGCAGCTTTGCCCCGGGACGGACCTACAATGAGCAGTTCTTC.

The chain has TRBV6-5 and TRBJ1-2; TRBD1 agrees at 8 bases. The germline CDR1 and CDR2 sequences are MNHEY and SVGAGI. The CDR3 has 12 amino acids. Losses at the gene ends were 6 bases for V and 8 bases for J; bases not matched to a gene: 5. CDR3 in DNA: TGTGCCAGCAGGTCAACAGGGGGGGGCTACACCTTC. It translates to CASRSTGGGYTF.

V is TRBV30 and J is TRBJ1-1, with D possibly being TRBD1 (5 bases). CDR1 and CDR2 (germline): GTSNPN, SVGIG (reference sequence). The V gene lost 4 bases and the J gene lost 4 bases, with 13 bases spanning the gap. The CDR3 extends over 13 amino acids. CDR3 loop: CAWNPGRVTEAFF. The CDR3 DNA sequence: TGTGCCTGGAACCCAGGGAGGGTCACTGAAGCTTTCTTT.

The rearrangement uses TRBV5-4 and TRBJ1-1; D uncertain. This CDR3 comprises 14 residues. Germline lookup yields CDR1 SGHNT and CDR2 YYREEE (reference sequence). With 4 bases removed from V and 1 base from J, the gap between germline ends came to 11 bases. For the CDR3, the DNA is TGTGCCAGCAGCAGAACAAATTCGAACACTGAAGCTTTCTTT. Translation: CASSRTNSNTEAFF.

The rearrangement links TRBV4-3 to TRBJ2-2; 9 bases are a match to TRBD1. This CDR3 is 18 amino acids long. Germline V gene sequence: CDR1 LGHNA, CDR2 YSLEER. With V trimmed by 0 bases and J by 1 base, 6 bases remained unmatched. Here the CDR3 DNA reads TGCGCCAGCAGCCAAGAACCCCTGACAGGGGGGAACACCGGGGAGCTGTTTTTT. It codes for CASSQEPLTGGNTGELFF.

The chain uses TRBV3-1 (or the pseudogene TRBV3-2) and TRBJ2-5; 10 bases are shared with TRBD2. This CDR3 contains 15 residues. Unmatched junction bases numbered 1, after V lost 0 bases and J lost 3 bases. CDR1 and CDR2 from the germline V gene are LGHDT and YNNKEL (reference sequence). The CDR3 loop reads CASSQELAGKETQYF. The CDR3 nucleotides are TGTGCCAGCAGCCAAGAACTAGCGGGGAAAGAGACCCAGTACTTC.

The chain is built from TRBV20-1 and TRBJ2-4, with TRBD1 matching 7 bases. The CDR3 runs 11 residues. Trimming took 6 bases from V and 7 from J; bases not matched to a gene: 3. Germline V gives CDR1 DFQATT, CDR2 SNEGSKA (reference sequence). The CDR3 is CSAPQGNIQYF. CDR3 nucleotides: TGCAGTGCCCCACAGGGGAACATTCAGTACTTC.

V and J are TRBV18 and TRBJ1-5; D unresolved. Trimming stripped 2 bases from V and 5 bases from J, with 7 bases between. Per the germline V gene, CDR1 is KGHSH and CDR2 is LQKENI. CDR3 length: 13 residues. The CDR3 loop reads CASSPGMDQPQHF. CDR3 nucleotides: TGTGCCAGCTCACCAGGGATGGATCAGCCCCAGCATTTT.

In its sample, this clone was seen once. Because the CDR3's place on the DNA is in doubt, the DNA is left out and the CDR3 is given as listed by TCRdb. J is TRBJ1-1 and V is TRBV12-3 or TRBV12-4. The CDR3 is 13 residues long, counting both termini. CDR3: CASSTSGRAEAFF.

The chain uses TRBV3-1 (or the pseudogene TRBV3-2) and TRBJ1-2; tentatively, D is TRBD1 (5 bases). CDR3 size: 15 residues. V gave up 4 bases and J gave up 2 bases, with 14 bases separating them. Germline CDR1 LGHDT, CDR2 YNNKEL (reference sequence). The CDR3 nucleotides read TGTGCCAGCAGCCCAACCCTGACAGACAACTATGGCTACACCTTC. Amino acids: CASSPTLTDNYGYTF.

V and J are TRBV29-1 and TRBJ1-2; 8 bases are a match to TRBD1. Trimming took 7 bases from V and 4 from J; bases not matched to a gene: 2. This CDR3 has 11 residues. From germline, CDR1 is SQVTM and CDR2 ANQGSEA. The CDR3 DNA sequence: TGCAGCGCCGGGACAGGCTATGGCTACACCTTC. Amino acids: CSAGTGYGYTF.